This is a list of T cell receptor beta chains from one sample in a study of OX40 agonist ivuxolimab in advanced cancers. Using immunoSEQ multiplex PCR, the repertoire was profiled, and TCRdb retains in-frame clones only, with some absent. The table records roughly 66,000 clones, over 80% of them present only once. Source: CD4+ or CD8+ T cells sorted from blood, taken in a trial of the OX40 agonist ivuxolimab. The receptors derive from an adult with an advanced solid tumor such as melanoma, head and neck, liver or kidney cancer. Both conserved end residues are part of each CDR3. The order of the fields is D gene, V gene, clone size, J gene, CDR3 DNA, CDR3 protein. A D gene is named only where the DNA matches it firmly. Clone size appears in some rows only: once, few, many, or a class for an expanded clone.

>-|TRBV7-3|-|TRBJ2-1
TGTGCCAGCAGCCCCGGGACGGACTACAATGAGCAGTTCTTC
CASSPGTDYNEQFF
>-|TRBV14|-|TRBJ1-4
TGTGCCAGCAGCCAACTGGAGGATTTTGAAAAACTGTTTTTT
CASSQLEDFEKLFF
>-|TRBV5-4|-|TRBJ2-5
TGTGCCAGCAGCTCAAAGCGGGACCAAGAGACCCAGTACTTC
CASSSKRDQETQYF
>-|TRBV29-1|-|TRBJ2-3
TGCAGCGTTAAATCAGGGGTGGATACGCAGTATTTT
CSVKSGVDTQYF
>-|TRBV27|-|TRBJ2-3
TGTGCCAGCATGTCCCTTAGCACAGATACGCAGTATTTT
CASMSLSTDTQYF
>-|TRBV5-6|-|TRBJ1-5
TGTGCCAGCAGCTTGTCTGCAGTTGGTTGGCAGCCCCAGCATTTT
CASSLSAVGWQPQHF
>-|TRBV10-3|-|TRBJ1-2
TGTGCCATCAGTGAGTCGATTTCGAGCAGGGACTATGGCTACACCTTC
CAISESISSRDYGYTF
>-|TRBV4-2|few|TRBJ2-7
TGTGCCAGCAGCCAGGGCGTTGAGCGGACCTACGAGCAGTACTTC
CASSQGVERTYEQYF
>-|TRBV27|-|TRBJ2-2
TGTGCCAGCAGTCGACCCGAAGTGAACACCGGGGAGCTGTTTTTT
CASSRPEVNTGELFF
>-|TRBV29-1|medium-sized|TRBJ2-2
TGCAGCGTCCAAAACCGATTAGGAGGGGTCGGGGAGCTGTTTTTT
CSVQNRLGGVGELFF
>TRBD2|TRBV25-1|-|TRBJ2-7
TGTGCCAGCAGTATAGCGGGCGGCTACGAGCAGTACTTC
CASSIAGGYEQYF
>TRBD1|TRBV19|few|TRBJ2-6
TGTGCCAGTAGTCGACAGGGGGCCTCGTCTGGGGCCAACGTCCTGACTTTC
CASSRQGASSGANVLTF
>TRBD2|TRBV25-1|-|TRBJ2-7
TGTGCCAGCAGTGAATTGGGGCTAGCGGGAAGTATCCACGAGCAGTACTTC
CASSELGLAGSIHEQYF
>-|TRBV19|few|TRBJ2-6
TGTGCCAGTAGTATCGCTGGGGCCAACGTCCTGACTTTC
CASSIAGANVLTF
>-|TRBV5-4|-|TRBJ2-2
TGTGCCAGCAGCGACAGCCCGAACACCGGGGAGCTGTTTTTT
CASSDSPNTGELFF
>TRBD1|TRBV10-2|-|TRBJ1-1
TGCGCCAGCAGTGAAACGGGACAGTACACTGAAGCTTTCTTT
CASSETGQYTEAFF
>-|TRBV6-5|few|TRBJ1-5
TGTGCCAGCAGACCCGAGGGGTATGACAATCAGCCCCAGCATTTT
CASRPEGYDNQPQHF
>-|TRBV5-1|-|TRBJ2-5
TGCGCCAGCAGCTTGGCTGGGGGACCGGACACCCAGTACTTC
CASSLAGGPDTQYF
>TRBD1|TRBV5-4|-|TRBJ2-5
TGTGCCAGCAGCACTGGGACAGGTGGTGAGACCCAGTACTTC
CASSTGTGGETQYF
>TRBD2|TRBV4-1|-|TRBJ2-3
TGCGCCCCTGGACTAGCGGGAGGGCCGGGGGCCACAGATACGCAGTATTTT
CAPGLAGGPGATDTQYF
>TRBD2|TRBV28|-|TRBJ2-7
TGTGCCAGCAGTCCTCCGGGACTAGCGGTACTCGAGCAGTACTTC
CASSPPGLAVLEQYF
>-|TRBV5-1|-|TRBJ2-5
TGCGCCAGCAGCTTGGAAAGGAAAGAGACCCAGTACTTC
CASSLERKETQYF
>-|TRBV27|-|TRBJ2-1
TGTGCCAGCAGTACCACCTACAATGAGCAGTTCTTC
CASSTTYNEQFF
>-|TRBV28|once|TRBJ2-1
TGTGCCAGCAGTTTAGCAGGGGACAATGAGCAGTTCTTC
CASSLAGDNEQFF
>-|TRBV7-2|-|TRBJ1-1
TGTGCCAGCAGCTCCACTACACTCGGCGAAGCTTTCTTT
CASSSTTLGEAFF
>-|TRBV5-8|-|TRBJ1-2
TGTGCCAGCAGCTTCGGGGGTAACTATGGCTACACCTTC
CASSFGGNYGYTF
>-|TRBV10-3|-|TRBJ2-5
TGTGCCATCAGTGAGTCGAGTCCCAGAGGGACCCAGTACTTC
CAISESSPRGTQYF
>-|TRBV6-5|-|TRBJ1-4
TGTGCCAGCAGCCGCCGGGGGCTCCTGGAAGGAAAACTGTTTTTT
CASSRRGLLEGKLFF